The 23 T cell receptor beta chains in this list originate from one sample, sequenced in a study of metastatic and nonmetastatic thyroid tumors. Prior to thyroid surgery, none of the patients had received any treatment. MiXCR was used by TCRdb to re-call the PCR reads. Of some 20,000 clones listed, approximately 10% are singletons. The sequencing sample was made of blood. These receptors all come from a female donor with papillary thyroid cancer or a benign thyroid nodule (not recorded which). Some clones in this sample may be carry-over from other donors' samples.

This clone was observed at least ten times. This sequence joins TRBV12-3 or TRBV12-4 and TRBJ2-3; 14 nucleotides align to TRBD2. This CDR3 region has 16 residues. With 4 bases clipped from V and 5 bases from J, the junction kept 5 bases outside the gene matches. The CDR3: CASSWGLAGARDTQYF. The CDR3 coding sequence is TGTGCCAGCAGTTGGGGACTAGCGGGAGCGAGAGATACGCAGTATTTT.

This clone was recorded at least ten times. The V gene is TRBV18, the J gene TRBJ1-3; D not certain. The CDR3 covers 16 residues. V was pared by 4 bases and J by 0 bases, with 13 bases between. Per the germline V gene, CDR1 is KGHSH and CDR2 is LQKENI. This chain's CDR3 is CASSHATQISGNTIYF. DNA of the CDR3: TGTGCCAGCTCACACGCGACCCAGATCTCTGGAAACACCATATATTTT. Supplemented by reference TRBV18 and TRBJ1-3, the full variable domain reads NAGVMQNPRHLVRRRGQEARLRCSPMKGHSHVYWYRQLPEEGLKFMVYLQKENIIDESGMPKERFSAEFPKEGPSILRIQQVVRGDSAAYFCASSHATQISGNTIYFGEGSWLTVV.

The sample holds many counts of this clone. This chain joins TRBV12-5 and TRBJ1-1, with D possibly TRBD1 on 6 matching bases. Germline V gives CDR1 LGHNT, CDR2 FRNRAP. V shed 0 bases and J shed 1 base, with 9 bases lying between them. There are 15 residues in the CDR3. CDR3 coding DNA: TGTGCTAGTGGTTTGGTAGGGGGGAAGAACACTGAAGCTTTCTTT. This encodes CASGLVGGKNTEAFF.

This clone has a count of ten or more. The chain links TRBV12-3 or TRBV12-4 to TRBJ2-5, with D perhaps TRBD2 (6 bases). This CDR3 has 14 residues. The V end was cut by 3 bases, the J end by 0 bases, with 8 bases between. CDR3 coding DNA: TGTGCCAGCAGTTTGGGACTGAACCAAGAGACCCAGTACTTC. Its protein is CASSLGLNQETQYF.

Ten or more counts support this clone. V gene TRBV11-2 combines with J gene TRBJ1-4; 12 nucleotides line up with TRBD1. V was clipped by 5 bases and J by 7 bases; unmatched bases: 5. CDR1 is SGHAT and CDR2 is FQNNGV in the germline V gene. The CDR3 covers 15 residues. The CDR3 nucleotides read TGTGCCAGCAGCCTCGGGACAGGGGGCCTTGAAAAACTGTTTTTT. It specifies CASSLGTGGLEKLFF.

This clone came up many times. The chain links TRBV19 to TRBJ1-5; no clear D gene. Germline V lookup: CDR1 LNHDA, CDR2 SQIVND (reference sequence). This CDR3 region has 15 residues. V shed 3 bases and J shed 0 bases, with 9 bases lying between them. The CDR3 protein is CASSMQSYSNQPQHF. CDR3 in DNA: TGTGCCAGTAGTATGCAGAGCTATAGCAATCAGCCCCAGCATTTT.

Points on this clone: At one end, the junction sequence differs from germline, possibly due to a read error. The chain uses TRBV14 and TRBJ2-7, with 8 bases fitting TRBD1. CDR3 size: 14 residues. Germline V gene sequence: CDR1 SGHDN, CDR2 FVKESK. The CDR3, as DNA: TGCGCCAGCAGCGCCCGGGACAGGCGCTACGAGCAGTACTTC. It yields the protein CASSARDRRYEQYF. The complete variable domain, with remaining parts taken from reference TRBV14 and TRBJ2-7, reads EAGVTQFPSHSVIEKGQTVTLRCDPISGHDNLYWYRRVMGKEIKFLLHFVKESKQDESGMPNNRFLAERTGGTYSTLKVQPAELEDSGVYFCASSARDRRYEQYFGPGTRLTVT.

This clone was recorded at least ten times. The CDR3 DNA follows: TGTGCCAGCAGTGAAGCCGGGACATTTTCAGAGACCCAGTACTTC. Amino acid sequence: CASSEAGTFSETQYF. The V gene is TRBV2, the J gene TRBJ2-5, with D tentatively TRBD1 (6 bases). This CDR3 has 15 residues. Trimming took 0 bases from V and 4 from J, leaving 12 bases between them. Germline V gives CDR1 SNHLY, CDR2 FYNNEI.

Sample share makes this clone medium-sized. The chain employs TRBV27 and TRBJ2-3; D uncertain. The CDR3 covers 13 residues. V dropped 4 bases and J dropped 8 bases, with 13 bases sitting between them. CDR1 is MNHEY and CDR2 is SMNVEV in the germline V gene (reference sequence). The CDR3 coding sequence is TGTGCCAGCAGTTCCGGGCCCGCAAGTACGCAGTATTTT. Translation: CASSSGPASTQYF.

This clone was seen at least ten times. This chain links TRBV11-2 with TRBJ1-3; D uncertain. From germline, CDR1 is SGHAT and CDR2 FQNNGV. The germline V and J ends were trimmed by 5 bases and 3 bases, with 2 bases remaining between them. The CDR3 loop spans 11 amino acids. This chain's CDR3 is CASSRGNTIYF. Here the CDR3 DNA reads TGTGCCAGCAGCCGTGGAAACACCATATATTTT.

CDR3 nucleotide sequence: TGTGCCAGCAGTGAACAGGTCGGGGGCGCCGATGAAAAACTGTTTTTT. This translates into CASSEQVGGADEKLFF. The V call is TRBV6-1, the J call TRBJ1-4, with D possibly being TRBD1 (6 bases). Trimming stripped 2 bases from V and 6 bases from J, with 16 bases between. This CDR3 has 16 residues. Germline CDR1 and CDR2: MNHNS and SASEGT.

This clone was found many times. The junction departs from the called germline gene at one end, perhaps through a read error. DNA for the CDR3: TGTGCCAGCAGCTTAGGCCGGAGTGGGATAGGGGGTTCGAAGACCGGGGAGCTGTTTTTT. This sequence encodes CASSLGRSGIGGSKTGELFF. The chain joins TRBV13 to TRBJ2-2; a weak D match, TRBD1 (6 bases). Germline V gene sequence: CDR1 PRHDT, CDR2 FYEKMQ (reference sequence). The length of the CDR3 is 20 residues. The variable domain in full, completed from reference TRBV13 and TRBJ2-2, reads AAGVIQSPRHLIKEKRETATLKCYPIPRHDTVYWYQQGPGQDPQFLISFYEKMQSDKGSIPDRFSAQQFSDYHSELNMSSLELGDSALYFCASSLGRSGIGGSKTGELFFGEGSRLTVL.

J is TRBJ2-5 and V is TRBV5-6, with D unclear. The germline CDR1 and CDR2 sequences are SGHDT and YYEEEE. This CDR3 is 13 amino acids long. The CDR3 here is CTGSPVIQETQYF. In DNA form, the CDR3 reads TGTACCGGCAGCCCGGTGATCCAAGAGACCCAGTACTTC.

This clone appeared many times. The chain joins TRBV10-1 to TRBJ1-1; D is possibly TRBD1 (5 bases). V shed 2 bases and J shed 3 bases, with 7 bases lying between them. The germline V gene encodes CDR1 WNHNN and CDR2 SYGVQD (reference sequence). The CDR3 has 13 residues. CDR3 protein: CASSEAGYTEAFF. In DNA form, the CDR3 reads TGCGCCAGCAGTGAGGCAGGGTACACTGAAGCTTTCTTT.

This clone was counted ten times or more. This chain joins TRBV5-4 and TRBJ2-7; D not resolved. V was clipped by 0 bases and J by 2 bases, with 9 bases between them. The CDR3 sequence is 14 residues long. CDR1 is SGHNT and CDR2 is YYREEE in the germline V gene (reference sequence). CDR3 amino acids: CASSLGGRPYEQYF. The CDR3 coding sequence is TGTGCCAGCAGCTTGGGAGGCAGACCCTACGAGCAGTACTTC. Drawing the rest from reference TRBV5-4 and TRBJ2-7, the complete variable domain is ETGVTQSPTHLIKTRGQQVTLRCSSQSGHNTVSWYQQALGQGPQFIFQYYREEENGRGNFPPRFSGLQFPNYSSELNVNALELDDSALYLCASSLGGRPYEQYFGPGTRLTVT.

This clone was observed a handful of times. CDR3 residues: CASAGLGEQYF. CDR3 DNA: TGTGCCAGCGCTGGCTTGGGCGAGCAGTACTTC. The chain has TRBV2 and TRBJ2-7; D is unclear. Trimming took 8 bases from V and 6 from J, leaving 11 bases between them. The CDR3 is made up of 11 amino acids. CDR1 and CDR2 from the germline V gene are SNHLY and FYNNEI.

This clone was seen ten or more times. The V call is TRBV4-1, the J call TRBJ1-6; D is uncertain. Germline CDR1 MGHRA, CDR2 YSYEKL. CDR3 length: 15 amino acids. Trimming took 1 base from V and 3 from J, leaving 7 bases between them. As DNA, the CDR3 is TGCGCCAGCAGCCAAGGAGCAAGCTATAATTCACCCCTCCACTTT. As protein: CASSQGASYNSPLHF.

This clone was seen many times. The CDR3 nucleotides are TGCGCCAGCAGCTTTTCCCCAGAACCCAATCAGCCCCAGCATTTT. Translated, it gives CASSFSPEPNQPQHF. This rearrangement joins TRBV5-1 to TRBJ1-5; D remains unclear. Deletions cut 2 bases from V and 3 bases from J, with 12 bases between. CDR3 size: 15 residues. Germline lookup yields CDR1 SGHRS and CDR2 YFSETQ.

This clone was picked up many times. The rearrangement joins TRBV20-1 to TRBJ1-5, with 11 positions matching TRBD1. The CDR3 contains 14 residues. V was clipped by 5 bases and J by 6 bases; unmatched bases: 6. The germline gives CDR1 DFQATT, CDR2 SNEGSKA (reference sequence). The CDR3 protein is CSAGGQGASQPQHF. The DNA of the CDR3 is TGCAGTGCTGGTGGACAGGGGGCTTCTCAGCCCCAGCATTTT.

In its sample, this clone was seen many times. V is TRBV4-3 and J is TRBJ2-7, with a possible D match to TRBD1 (6 bases). The ends were cut back, 0 bases at V and 4 bases at J, with 16 bases in the middle. The CDR3 runs 16 residues. The V gene's germline CDR1 is LGHNA and CDR2 YSLEER. CDR3 in amino acids: CASSQENTGILYEQYF. The CDR3 nucleotides are TGCGCCAGCAGCCAAGAGAACACAGGGATTTTATACGAGCAGTACTTC.

This clone showed up many times. The V gene is TRBV12-5, the J gene TRBJ2-7; D is unresolved. Germline values: CDR1 LGHNT, CDR2 FRNRAP. V was cut by 6 bases and J by 6 bases, with 15 bases left in between. The CDR3 spans 13 residues. The CDR3 is CASGFRKPPEQYF. The CDR3 region has the DNA TGTGCTAGTGGGTTCCGGAAGCCTCCCGAGCAGTACTTC. The variable domain in full, with the rest retrieved from reference TRBV12-5 and TRBJ2-7, is DARVTQTPRHKVTEMGQEVTMRCQPILGHNTVFWYRQTMMQGLELLAYFRNRAPLDDSGMPKDRFSAEMPDATLATLKIQPSEPRDSAVYFCASGFRKPPEQYFGPGTRLTVT.

By sample share, this clone is medium-sized. The J gene is TRBJ2-7, the V gene TRBV6-2 or TRBV6-3, with 10 nucleotides matching TRBD1. J lost 4 bases, V lost 4 bases, and 7 bases had no gene match. Germline V gene lookup returns CDR1 MNHEY and CDR2 SVGEGT. The CDR3 has 15 amino acids. The chain's CDR3 is CASSSAGTGEYEQYF. Written as DNA, the CDR3 is TGTGCCAGCAGTTCCGCCGGGACAGGGGAATACGAGCAGTACTTC.

This clone occurred a few times. The same CDR3 arises from other DNA sequences in this sample as well. The chain links TRBV12-3 or TRBV12-4 to TRBJ1-5, with D tentatively TRBD1 (5 bases). The CDR3 extends over 13 amino acids. Trimming removed 1 base at V and 4 bases at J, with 5 bases between. DNA of the CDR3: TGTGCCAGCAGTTTAGACAGGAATCAGCCCCAGCATTTT. Its translation is CASSLDRNQPQHF.